A single sample gave rise to the 8 T cell receptor beta chains below, sequenced in a study of vaccination and CD4 T cells after COVID-19. Sample treatment: roughly nine-day PBMC culture with coronavirus spike peptide pools or control peptides (ViraFEST assay). Antigens of these TCRs are unknown. Cultured CD4+ T cell DNA underwent sequencing with the Oncomine TCR Beta short-read assay. A single record per CDR3 protein comes from TCRdb applying MiXCR to the PCR reads. The table includes about 13,000 distinct CDR3 sequences, around 30% detected once. The material sequenced was CD4+ T cells from blood, cultured in vitro, taken before SARS-CoV-2 vaccination. All receptors derive from a human donor who received a COVID-19 vaccine.

By its share, this clonotype is medium-sized. The chain carries TRBV6-1 and TRBJ2-7; D possibly corresponds to TRBD2 (6 bases). The length of the CDR3 is 15 residues. V was pared by 5 bases and J by 4 bases, with 18 bases between. CDR1 and CDR2 (germline): MNHNS, SASEGT. DNA for the CDR3: TGTGCCAGCAGTCCGGTTGGAGGGCGGGTGTACGAGCAGTACTTC. Its translation is CASSPVGGRVYEQYF.

The V and J genes are TRBV2 and TRBJ1-4, with D hard to call. The CDR3 sequence is 13 residues long. Trimming removed 8 bases at V and 4 bases at J, with 11 bases between. Germline V lookup: CDR1 SNHLY, CDR2 FYNNEI. The CDR3, as DNA: TGTGCCAGCCGGAGGGCACGTAATGAAAAACTGTTTTTT. The encoded protein is CASRRARNEKLFF.

This chain connects TRBV5-4 to TRBJ1-5; D not certain. V lost 0 bases to trimming and J lost 1 base, with 5 bases between them. CDR3 length equals 14 residues. The germline V gene encodes CDR1 SGHNT and CDR2 YYREEE (reference sequence). The CDR3 here is CASSLGRSNQPQHF. CDR3 coding DNA: TGTGCCAGCAGCTTGGGACGGAGCAATCAGCCCCAGCATTTT.

The chain links TRBV10-3 to TRBJ2-1; maybe TRBD2 (5 bases). Trimming shortened V by 3 bases and J by 0 bases, and 27 bases separated the two germline ends. CDR3 length: 21 amino acids. Germline assignment: CDR1 ENHRY and CDR2 SYGVKD. The chain's CDR3 is CAISEGPFSTEATSSYNEQFF. The CDR3 DNA is TGTGCCATCAGTGAAGGCCCGTTTTCCACGGAGGCAACGAGCTCCTACAATGAGCAGTTCTTC.

This clonotype was counted a few times. CDR3 region: CASGSGSPLGSPLHF. The CDR3 nucleotides read TGTGCTAGTGGTTCGGGCTCGCCGTTGGGATCACCCCTCCACTTT. The J gene is TRBJ1-6, the V gene TRBV12-5; the D is unclear. Trimming took off 4 bases at V and 10 bases at J, with 17 bases between the two ends. CDR1 is LGHNT, CDR2 FRNRAP, per germline. The CDR3 extends over 15 amino acids. The whole variable domain, remainder taken from reference TRBV12-5 and TRBJ1-6, is DARVTQTPRHKVTEMGQEVTMRCQPILGHNTVFWYRQTMMQGLELLAYFRNRAPLDDSGMPKDRFSAEMPDATLATLKIQPSEPRDSAVYFCASGSGSPLGSPLHFGNGTRLTVT.

The chain links TRBV12-5 to TRBJ1-1, with no clear D. The CDR3 covers 14 residues. Trimming stripped 4 bases from V and 4 bases from J, with 13 bases between. CDR1 LGHNT and CDR2 FRNRAP come from the germline V gene. CDR3 bases: TGTGCTAGTGGTTGGTCTTTGAGTGTCACTGAAGCTTTCTTT. This translates into CASGWSLSVTEAFF.

The V call is TRBV29-1, the J call TRBJ2-5, with D tentatively TRBD1 (6 bases). Trimming removed 5 bases from V and 5 bases from J, with 18 bases in between. This CDR3 is built from 14 residues. Looked up from germline, CDR1 is SQVTM and CDR2 is ANQGSEA. CDR3 sequence: CSVKGSQGRETQYF. The CDR3 bases are TGCAGCGTTAAGGGATCACAGGGACGGGAGACCCAGTACTTC.

DNA for the CDR3: TGTGCCAGCAGTTACTCGGGACTTTCCCCAGGCTACACCTTC. This encodes CASSYSGLSPGYTF. This rearrangement joins TRBV6-5 to TRBJ1-2; tentatively, D is TRBD1 (5 bases). Germline lookup yields CDR1 MNHEY and CDR2 SVGAGI. The CDR3 is 14 amino acids. Trimming left V 0 bases short and J 8 bases short, with 13 bases between.